The 27 T cell receptor beta chains below come from one sample, sequenced in a study of blood T cell repertoires in COVID-19. Profiling relied on immunoSEQ multiplex PCR, and the TCRdb table lists in-frame clones only, not all of them. The repertoire has about 210,000 clones, 84% of them found once; the top ten carry approximately 8%. Sequencing used peripheral blood. The receptor source for this set is a woman aged 45-60 years with active or convalescent COVID-19.

This chain links TRBV5-1 with TRBJ2-6, with 8 bases matching TRBD1. After removal of 6 bases from V and 1 base from J, the junction contained 9 bases not matched to a gene. Germline V gives CDR1 SGHRS, CDR2 YFSETQ. The CDR3 sequence is 17 residues long. For the CDR3, the DNA is TGCGCCAGCACCCTGACAGGGGACCCTTCTGGGGCCAACGTCCTGACTTTC. Protein sequence: CASTLTGDPSGANVLTF.

This rearrangement joins TRBV6-2 or TRBV6-3 to TRBJ1-2; D not resolved. V was cut by 5 bases and J by 8 bases, with 15 bases left in between. Germline-derived CDR1 and CDR2 are MNHEY and SVGEGT. The CDR3 contains 13 residues. The CDR3 is CASSPARDRGYTF. CDR3 DNA sequence: TGTGCCAGCAGTCCCGCCCGCGATAGAGGCTACACCTTC.

This clone was counted a single time. This sequence joins TRBV27 and TRBJ2-2, with D possibly TRBD1 on 6 matching bases. Germline values: CDR1 MNHEY, CDR2 SMNVEV (reference sequence). CDR3 size: 14 residues. V lost 5 bases and J 3 bases, leaving 10 bases between the germline ends. The CDR3 DNA sequence: TGTGCCAGCAGTGTTGACAGGTACACCGGGGAGCTGTTTTTT. It encodes CASSVDRYTGELFF.

The V and J genes are TRBV13 and TRBJ2-1; 9 bases are shared with TRBD2. The CDR3 sequence is 15 residues long. Germline V CDR1 and CDR2: PRHDT, FYEKMQ (reference sequence). The V and J ends lost 5 bases and 4 bases, in that order; junction bases with no gene match: 6. The CDR3, as DNA: TGTGCCAGCAGCCTGGCGACTAGCGGTTACAATGAGCAGTTCTTC. It codes for CASSLATSGYNEQFF. The variable domain in full, with the rest retrieved from reference TRBV13 and TRBJ2-1, is AAGVIQSPRHLIKEKRETATLKCYPIPRHDTVYWYQQGPGQDPQFLISFYEKMQSDKGSIPDRFSAQQFSDYHSELNMSSLELGDSALYFCASSLATSGYNEQFFGPGTRLTVL.

The chain employs TRBV19 and TRBJ1-6, with 8 bases fitting TRBD1. The germline V gene has CDR1 LNHDA and CDR2 SQIVND (reference sequence). Trimming took 2 bases from V and 9 from J; bases not matched to a gene: 3. The CDR3 has 14 residues. The CDR3 DNA sequence: TGTGCCAGTAGTATATCCAGGGGGCCTTCACCCCTCCACTTT. Translated, it gives CASSISRGPSPLHF.

This chain connects TRBV6-1 to TRBJ2-1; D may be TRBD2 (6 bases). Germline V gene sequence: CDR1 MNHNS, CDR2 SASEGT. CDR3 length: 17 amino acids. V dropped 4 bases and J dropped 10 bases, with 26 bases sitting between them. The CDR3 sequence is CASSVVPGGMGIGEQFF. Here the CDR3 DNA reads TGTGCCAGCAGTGTAGTTCCAGGAGGGATGGGGATAGGGGAGCAGTTCTTC.

For this clone: The identical CDR3 is also encoded by other nucleotide sequences in the sample. J is TRBJ1-4 and V is TRBV5-1; 8 nucleotides match TRBD1. V gave up 2 bases and J gave up 8 bases; unmatched junction bases: 5. Germline CDR1 SGHRS, CDR2 YFSETQ. This CDR3 comprises 14 residues. DNA of the CDR3: TGCGCCAGCAGCTTTGGACAGGGCGGGGAAAAACTGTTTTTT. Translating it yields CASSFGQGGEKLFF.

V is TRBV5-8 and J is TRBJ1-1; D is unclear. The ends were cut back, 4 bases at V and 1 base at J, with 14 bases in the middle. The CDR3 totals 15 residues. Germline CDR1 reads SGHTS; CDR2 reads YDEGEE. CDR3 nucleotides: TGTGCCAGCAGCGGGGTCGGACTCAGGAACACTGAAGCTTTCTTT. Its protein product is CASSGVGLRNTEAFF.

This chain joins TRBV5-6 and TRBJ1-2, with D unresolved. This CDR3 region has 12 residues. The germline CDR1 and CDR2 sequences are SGHDT and YYEEEE. The germline V and J ends were trimmed by 2 bases and 6 bases, with 8 bases remaining between them. The CDR3, as DNA: TGTGCCAGCAGCTTAAAGCCGGATGGCTACACCTTC. Translating it yields CASSLKPDGYTF.

V is TRBV19 and J is TRBJ2-1, with D maybe TRBD2 (5 bases). The V end lost 2 bases, the J end lost 4 bases, and 15 bases lay between the germline ends. CDR1 and CDR2 from the germline V gene are LNHDA and SQIVND (reference sequence). CDR3 length: 16 amino acids. CDR3 protein: CASSIWASRLYNEQFF. The CDR3 DNA sequence: TGTGCCAGTAGTATATGGGCTAGCAGACTTTACAATGAGCAGTTCTTC.

The table lists this clone with a count of one. This chain joins TRBV18 and TRBJ2-1, with TRBD2 as a possible D gene (6 bases). V lost 2 bases and J 8 bases, leaving 16 bases between the germline ends. This CDR3 region has 15 residues. Per the germline V gene, CDR1 is KGHSH and CDR2 is LQKENI. Here the CDR3 DNA reads TGTGCCAGCTCACCAGGGACTCACGCGGTCGATGAGCAGTTCTTC. As protein: CASSPGTHAVDEQFF.

This sequence joins TRBV5-1 and TRBJ2-5, with 7 bases identical to TRBD1. The CDR3 is 14 residues long. Trimming took 1 base from V and 5 from J; bases not matched to a gene: 5. Germline V gene lookup returns CDR1 SGHRS and CDR2 YFSETQ. Here the CDR3 reads CASSLTGAEETQYF. As DNA, the CDR3 is TGCGCCAGCAGCTTGACAGGGGCTGAGGAGACCCAGTACTTC.

This chain links TRBV25-1 with TRBJ1-2, with 9 bases fitting TRBD1. Losses at the gene ends were 9 bases for V and 2 bases for J; bases not matched to a gene: 10. Per the germline V gene, CDR1 is MGHDK and CDR2 is SYGVNS. The CDR3 is made up of 15 amino acids. This chain's CDR3 is CASHSGTGPNYGYTF. The DNA for the CDR3 is TGTGCCAGTCACTCCGGGACAGGGCCCAACTATGGCTACACCTTC.

This clone was counted only a few times. This chain joins TRBV10-2 and TRBJ2-7; no clear D gene. Trimming shortened V by 8 bases and J by 9 bases, and 11 bases separated the two germline ends. There are 10 residues in the CDR3. CDR1 is WSHSY, CDR2 SAAADI, per germline. CDR3 in amino acids: CASGAPRQYF. The CDR3 bases are TGCGCCAGCGGTGCTCCCCGGCAGTACTTC.

The chain recombines TRBV29-1 with TRBJ2-5; 7 bases fit TRBD1. This CDR3 contains 11 residues. V lost 7 bases to trimming and J lost 4 bases; unmatched junction nucleotides: 3. Per the germline V gene, CDR1 is SQVTM and CDR2 is ANQGSEA. The CDR3 loop is CSGHRGETQYF. The CDR3 coding sequence is TGCAGCGGTCACAGGGGAGAGACCCAGTACTTC.

V gene TRBV14 combines with J gene TRBJ2-1; 11 positions agree with TRBD2. Germline CDR1 is SGHDN and CDR2 is FVKESK. The CDR3 sequence is 16 residues long. The V and J ends lost 4 bases and 2 bases, in that order; junction bases with no gene match: 4. The CDR3 nucleotides are TGTGCCAGCAGCCGCGGACTAGCGGGCACCTACAATGAGCAGTTCTTC. It encodes CASSRGLAGTYNEQFF.

The V and J genes are TRBV5-1 and TRBJ1-1, with TRBD1 matching 10 bases. CDR1 is SGHRS, CDR2 YFSETQ, per germline. After removal of 0 bases from V and 8 bases from J, the junction contained 4 bases not matched to a gene. The length of the CDR3 is 14 residues. CDR3 sequence reads: CASSLGTGGGEAFF. The DNA of the CDR3 is TGCGCCAGCAGCTTGGGGACAGGGGGAGGGGAAGCTTTCTTT.

CDR3 amino acids: CASSSRVDQPQHF. CDR3 sequence (DNA): TGTGCCAGCAGTTCCAGGGTAGATCAGCCCCAGCATTTT. The chain combines TRBV12-3 or TRBV12-4 with TRBJ1-5; D might be TRBD1 (5 bases). This CDR3 region has 13 residues. The ends were cut back, 4 bases at V and 5 bases at J, with 9 bases in the middle.

The CDR3 DNA follows: TGCGCCAGCAGAGCTATGCCGGCGGCGACCGGGGAGCTGTTTTTT. It specifies CASRAMPAATGELFF. The rearrangement joins TRBV5-1 to TRBJ2-2, with unresolved D. CDR3 length: 15 amino acids. Germline-derived CDR1 and CDR2 are SGHRS and YFSETQ. Trimming stripped 5 bases from V and 5 bases from J, with 16 bases between.

This chain links TRBV6-1 with TRBJ1-3, with 9 bases fitting TRBD1. In germline, CDR1 is MNHNS, CDR2 SASEGT. The V gene end was trimmed by 3 bases and the J gene end by 5 bases; junction bases not matched to a gene: 11. The CDR3 spans 17 residues. The CDR3 region has the DNA TGTGCCAGCAGTGACATCAAGGGACAGGGTATCCGAAACACCATATATTTT. Its translation is CASSDIKGQGIRNTIYF.

In this sample, this clone turned up a few times. The chain joins TRBV20-1 to TRBJ2-7, with TRBD1 identical over 7 bases. The germline gives CDR1 DFQATT, CDR2 SNEGSKA (reference sequence). J lost 3 bases, V lost 3 bases, and 11 bases had no gene match. The CDR3 totals 15 residues. The CDR3 here is CSASVPGQTFYEQYV. DNA for the CDR3: TGCAGTGCTAGTGTTCCGGGACAGACATTCTACGAGCAGTACGTC.

CDR3 bases: TGTGCCAGCAGTGAGGGACAGACGTTACAAGAGACCCAGTACTTC. Amino acids: CASSEGQTLQETQYF. V and J are TRBV6-1 and TRBJ2-5, with TRBD1 matching 7 bases. The germline V gene encodes CDR1 MNHNS and CDR2 SASEGT. V dropped 3 bases and J dropped 2; count of bases not matched to a gene: 6. The CDR3 runs 15 residues.

The chain uses TRBV19 and TRBJ1-2; D is possibly TRBD1 (5 bases). CDR3 length: 13 residues. The V end was cut by 6 bases, the J end by 6 bases, with 14 bases between. The germline CDR1 and CDR2 sequences are LNHDA and SQIVND (reference sequence). CDR3 DNA sequence: TGTGCCAGTAGGCTCGGGACTATCGATGGCTACACCTTC. It translates to CASRLGTIDGYTF.

The chain employs TRBV25-1 and TRBJ1-3, with D possibly being TRBD1 (6 bases). Per the germline V gene, CDR1 is MGHDK and CDR2 is SYGVNS. The CDR3 extends over 14 amino acids. Trimming took 8 bases from V and 0 from J, leaving 11 bases between them. CDR3 amino acids: CASGEQGSGNTIYF. For the CDR3, the DNA is TGTGCCAGCGGGGAACAGGGCTCTGGAAACACCATATATTTT. Looking up the rest from reference TRBV25-1 and TRBJ1-3 gives the full variable domain: EADIYQTPRYLVIGTGKKITLECSQTMGHDKMYWYQQDPGMELHLIHYSYGVNSTEKGDLSSESTVSRIRTEHFPLTLESARPSHTSQYLCASGEQGSGNTIYFGEGSWLTVV.

The chain recombines TRBV19 with TRBJ1-5, with D perhaps matching TRBD1 (6 bases). This CDR3 spans 13 amino acids. CDR1 and CDR2 from the germline V gene are LNHDA and SQIVND (reference sequence). The V end was cut by 5 bases, the J end by 6 bases, with 11 bases between. The CDR3 protein is CASSGGGVQPQHF. For the CDR3, the DNA is TGTGCCAGTAGTGGGGGGGGCGTTCAGCCCCAGCATTTT.

The chain carries TRBV28 and TRBJ1-5, with 8 bases lining up with TRBD1. This CDR3 spans 16 amino acids. With V trimmed by 5 bases and J by 4 bases, 10 bases remained unmatched. The germline CDR1 and CDR2 sequences are MDHEN and SYDVKM. The DNA for the CDR3 is TGTGCCAGCAGTCCTAGGACAGGGAGTGGAAATCAGCCCCAGCATTTT. This sequence encodes CASSPRTGSGNQPQHF. Full variable domain (remainder filled in from reference TRBV28 and TRBJ1-5): DVKVTQSSRYLVKRTGEKVFLECVQDMDHENMFWYRQDPGLGLRLIYFSYDVKMKEKGDIPEGYSVSREKKERFSLILESASTNQTSMYLCASSPRTGSGNQPQHFGDGTRLSIL.

J is TRBJ2-5 and V is TRBV28, with 8 bases identical to TRBD1. The V gene's germline CDR1 is MDHEN and CDR2 SYDVKM. CDR3 length: 21 amino acids. The V and J ends lost 4 bases and 5 bases, in that order; junction bases with no gene match: 27. The CDR3: CASSSGAAGGRQGHVWETQYF. The CDR3 nucleotides read TGTGCCAGCAGTTCAGGAGCCGCCGGGGGTCGACAGGGGCATGTCTGGGAGACCCAGTACTTC.